The T cell receptor (beta chain) under discussion was sequenced for a study of blood T cell repertoires in COVID-19. Study context: The origin of the acute and convalescent COVID-19 samples was the United States, Italy and Spain. Sources were T cells, B-cell-depleted T cells, or PBMCs; the material itself was cDNA or gDNA.

Original data processing: Amplifying reference gene primers gave estimates of nucleated cell counts. Assay used: immunoSEQ multiplex PCR; TCRdb lists only in-frame clones, some missing. From that table come the V and J calls and clone size; the DNA was used to work out D and trimming. The data show about 130,000 clones, with about 91% seen just once and 10% to 13% held by the top ten. J gave up 7 bases and V 7 bases, and 9 bases lay outside the gene matches. This CDR3 has 13 amino acids. What was sequenced was peripheral blood. This clonotype was sampled from a man between 45 and 60 years old with acute or convalescent COVID-19. The rearrangement uses TRBV12-3 or TRBV12-4 and TRBJ1-2, with TRBD1 matching over 7 bases. The chain's CDR3 is CASNRQGETGYTF. The CDR3 DNA is TGTGCCAGCAACCGACAGGGAGAGACTGGCTACACCTTC.